One sample yielded the 13 T cell receptor beta chains listed below, sequenced in a study of post-analysis software for immune sequencing data (dated by TCRdb to the mid-2010s). Study-level results and caveats: Patients showed significantly higher frequencies than controls for a handful of TRBV segments, among them TRBV5-6, TRBV5-1 and TRBV20-1.

The receptor library was made with PCR. The instrument given in TCRdb is Illumina HiSeq 2500. To reduce PCR and sequencing biases, unique molecular identifiers were incorporated into the TCR beta cDNA libraries. In-frame beta chains were kept once TCRdb had trimmed the public reads at Q25 with fastp and called clones with MiXCR. Rows with one shared CDR3 protein collapse into an entry with the most common genes and DNA. The sample table shows approximately 360,000 distinct CDR3 sequences, and about a third are seen once. The top ten clones comprise around an eighth of the sample. No cognate antigen is known for these TCRs. The source material was blood. The source of these receptors is a girl aged 10 to 17 with multiple sclerosis.

The chain links TRBV12-3 or TRBV12-4 to TRBJ2-1; 7 bases line up with TRBD1. This CDR3 comprises 14 residues. Trimming at V came to 6 bases and at J to 0 bases, leaving 2 bases not matched to a gene. The CDR3, as DNA: TGTGCCAGCAGCGGGGACAGCTCCTACAATGAGCAGTTCTTC. This codes for CASSGDSSYNEQFF.

The rearrangement joins TRBV20-1 to TRBJ2-2; D not certain. The CDR3 extends over 15 amino acids. Germline V gene sequence: CDR1 DFQATT, CDR2 SNEGSKA (reference sequence). Trimming shortened V by 0 bases and J by 3 bases, and 11 bases separated the two germline ends. This CDR3 is CSARDRRRHTGELFF. DNA for the CDR3: TGCAGTGCTAGAGATCGGCGACGGCACACCGGGGAGCTGTTTTTT.

This clonotype occurred a few times. The chain couples TRBV4-2 to TRBJ1-1, with D perhaps TRBD1 (6 bases). Trimming removed 0 bases from V and 5 bases from J, with 19 bases in between. The CDR3 has 17 amino acids. Germline CDR1 and CDR2: LGHNA and YNFKEQ. Here the CDR3 DNA reads TGTGCCAGCAGCCAAGAAGTGATGTCAGGGGCTCGGACTGAAGCTTTCTTT. Translating it yields CASSQEVMSGARTEAFF.

This clonotype has just a few counts. The chain uses TRBV11-2 and TRBJ1-6, with 11 bases matching TRBD1. V shed 4 bases and J 7 bases; nucleotides not matched to a gene: 6. Germline CDR1 and CDR2: SGHAT and FQNNGV. This CDR3 contains 16 residues. As DNA, the CDR3 is TGTGCCAGCAGCTCCCTCGGACAGGGGGCGAATTCACCCCTCCACTTT. It translates to CASSSLGQGANSPLHF.

The chain links TRBV6-5 to TRBJ1-6; TRBD1 agrees at 7 bases. Germline loops: CDR1 MNHEY, CDR2 SVGAGI. This CDR3 is 15 amino acids long. The J segment lost 5 bases and the V segment lost 5 bases, leaving 6 bases of the junction unmatched. The CDR3 nucleotides are TGTGCCAGCAGTACCACAGGGGTGAATAATTCACCCCTCCACTTT. This sequence encodes CASSTTGVNNSPLHF.

This clonotype was counted ten times or more. This rearrangement joins TRBV29-1 to TRBJ2-3; D perhaps matches TRBD1 (6 bases). The V end was cut by 1 base, the J end by 4 bases, with 9 bases between. The germline V gene encodes CDR1 SQVTM and CDR2 ANQGSEA. This CDR3 is built from 13 residues. CDR3 nucleotide sequence: TGCAGCGTTGAAGTGGGGGCCGCAGATACGCAGTATTTT. Translating gives CSVEVGAADTQYF.

This clonotype was detected only a few times. The chain employs TRBV4-1 and TRBJ1-6; the D is unclear. The ends were cut back, 1 base at V and 5 bases at J, with 12 bases in the middle. This CDR3 contains 16 residues. Per germline, CDR1 MGHRA and CDR2 YSYEKL. CDR3 bases: TGCGCCAGCAGCCAAGGACCGCTGCATGATAATTCACCCCTCCACTTT. It encodes CASSQGPLHDNSPLHF.

This rearrangement joins TRBV7-3 to TRBJ2-3; no firm D call. From germline, CDR1 is SGHTA and CDR2 FQGTGA. The V gene lost 0 bases and the J gene lost 2 bases, with 9 bases spanning the gap. This CDR3 contains 15 residues. Here the CDR3 DNA reads TGTGCCAGCAGCTTAACAATTGCCGCCACAGATACGCAGTATTTT. Its protein product is CASSLTIAATDTQYF.

The rearrangement links TRBV7-2 to TRBJ2-7, with 13 bases lining up with TRBD2. The CDR3 has 18 residues. The ends lost 5 bases at V and 0 bases at J; junction bases unmatched: 10. Germline CDR1 SGHTA, CDR2 FQGNSA. The CDR3 DNA reads as TGTGCCAGCAGCCTCCGGACTAGCGGGGGCGATTTCTCCTACGAGCAGTACTTC. It encodes CASSLRTSGGDFSYEQYF. The variable domain in full, with the rest retrieved from reference TRBV7-2 and TRBJ2-7, is GAGVSQSPSNKVTEKGKDVELRCDPISGHTALYWYRQSLGQGLEFLIYFQGNSAPDKSGLPSDRFSAERTGGSVSTLTIQRTQQEDSAVYLCASSLRTSGGDFSYEQYFGPGTRLTVT.

The J gene is TRBJ1-1, the V gene TRBV7-9; D may be TRBD1 (5 bases). V was clipped by 5 bases and J by 3 bases, with 22 bases between them. This CDR3 has 17 amino acids. CDR1 and CDR2 from the germline V gene are SEHNR and FQNEAQ (reference sequence). CDR3 region: CASSQWGRNLIYTEAFF. CDR3 DNA: TGTGCCAGCAGCCAATGGGGGAGGAACCTAATCTACACTGAAGCTTTCTTT.

This chain connects TRBV5-1 to TRBJ2-7; D remains unclear. Germline V gene lookup returns CDR1 SGHRS and CDR2 YFSETQ. Trimming cost V 0 bases and J 2 bases, with 6 bases left between them. CDR3 length: 13 residues. The CDR3 nucleotides read TGCGCCAGCAGCTTGGACAAGCCCTACGAGCAGTACTTC. It encodes CASSLDKPYEQYF.

The sample holds a few counts of this clonotype. The chain employs TRBV5-6 and TRBJ2-5; D is unclear. Trimming took 0 bases from V and 5 from J, leaving 11 bases between them. Germline V gene data show CDR1 as SGHDT and CDR2 as YYEEEE. The CDR3 has 14 residues. CDR3 region: CASSLGFPEETQYF. The CDR3 bases are TGTGCCAGCAGCTTGGGGTTCCCGGAGGAGACCCAGTACTTC.

In this sample, this clonotype turned up a few times. CDR3 nucleotide sequence: TGTGCCAGCAGCCTAGCGGGGGGGCGATACAATGAGCAGTTCTTC. Translation gives CASSLAGGRYNEQFF. J is TRBJ2-1 and V is TRBV12-3 or TRBV12-4; the match to TRBD2 covers 12 bases. This CDR3 spans 15 amino acids. J lost 4 bases, V lost 6 bases, and 4 bases had no gene match.